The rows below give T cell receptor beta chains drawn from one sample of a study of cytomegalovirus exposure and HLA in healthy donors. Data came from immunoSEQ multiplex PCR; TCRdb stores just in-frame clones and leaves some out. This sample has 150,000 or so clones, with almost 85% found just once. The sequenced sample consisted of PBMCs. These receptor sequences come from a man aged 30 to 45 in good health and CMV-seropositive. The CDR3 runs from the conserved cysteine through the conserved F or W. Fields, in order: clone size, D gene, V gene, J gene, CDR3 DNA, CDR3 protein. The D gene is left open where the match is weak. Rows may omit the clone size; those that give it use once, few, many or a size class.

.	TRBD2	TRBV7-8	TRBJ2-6	TGTGCCAGCAGCTTACGGGAGGCCAGAGGTGGGGCCAACGTCCTGACTTTC	CASSLREARGGANVLTF
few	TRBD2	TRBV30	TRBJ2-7	TGTGCCTGGAGTGGTAGCGGGGTAAGCTCCTACGAGCAGTACTTC	CAWSGSGVSSYEQYF
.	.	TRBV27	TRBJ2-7	TGTGCCAGCAGTTTACTAGGGGTCCACGAGCAGTACTTC	CASSLLGVHEQYF
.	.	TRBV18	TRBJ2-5	TGTGCCAGCTCACCGATGGAGTCCCTAGAGACCCAGTACTTC	CASSPMESLETQYF
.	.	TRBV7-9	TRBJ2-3	TGTGCCAGCAGCCCTAGCACAGATACGCAGTATTTT	CASSPSTDTQYF
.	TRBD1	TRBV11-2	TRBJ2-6	TGTGCCAGCTCTCGCGTTGCGGGCGCAGGGGGATGGGCCAACGTCCTGACTTTC	CASSRVAGAGGWANVLTF
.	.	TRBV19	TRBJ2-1	TGTGCCAGTAGTGGCGGGCCGCTTGAGCAGTTCTTC	CASSGGPLEQFF
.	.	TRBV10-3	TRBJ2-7	TGTGCCATCAGTGAGTCGGCCGGGAGAGTCAACGAGCAGTACTTC	CAISESAGRVNEQYF
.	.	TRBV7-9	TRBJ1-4	TGTGCCAGCAGCTTACAGGAGGGTGAAAAACTGTTTTTT	CASSLQEGEKLFF
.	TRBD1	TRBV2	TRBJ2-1	TGTGCCAGCAGTGCCGGGACAGGCTTTTACAATGAGCAGTTCTTC	CASSAGTGFYNEQFF
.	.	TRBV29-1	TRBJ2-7	TGCAGCGTTGTGGTGTTCGCGATCTCTTACGAGCAGTACTTC	CSVVVFAISYEQYF
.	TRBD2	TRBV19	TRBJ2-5	TGTGCCAGTAGGAGGTCCAGCGGGAGGGCCGGGGAGACCCAGTACTTC	CASRRSSGRAGETQYF
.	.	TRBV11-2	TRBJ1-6	TGTGCCAGCAGCCCCCCGGGGTTTTCACCCCTCCACTTT	CASSPPGFSPLHF
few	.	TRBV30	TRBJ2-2	TGTGCCTGGAACCCAGGGACGAACACCGGGGAGCTGTTTTTT	CAWNPGTNTGELFF
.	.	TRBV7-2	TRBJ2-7	TGTGCCAGCAGCTTATTATCCGGACAAGCCTACGAGCAGTACTTC	CASSLLSGQAYEQYF
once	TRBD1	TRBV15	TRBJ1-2	TGTGCCACCAGCAGAGGGACAGGGGGCGATGGCTACACCTTC	CATSRGTGGDGYTF
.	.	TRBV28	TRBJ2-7	TGTGCCAGCGCGTTTCCAGGGGACTACTACGAGCAGTACTTC	CASAFPGDYYEQYF
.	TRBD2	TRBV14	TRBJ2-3	TGTGCCAGCAGCCAAGTTTTAGGACTAGAAACAGATACGCAGTATTTT	CASSQVLGLETDTQYF
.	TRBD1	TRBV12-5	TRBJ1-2	TGTGCTAGTGGTCCGGACAGGGACTATAACTATGGCTACACCTTC	CASGPDRDYNYGYTF
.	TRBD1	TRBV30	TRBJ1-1	TGTGCCTGGAGTGTACCAGGGGGTGAAGCTTTCTTT	CAWSVPGGEAFF
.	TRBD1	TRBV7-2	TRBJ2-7	TGTGCCAGCAGACGCACAGGGGGCCCTACCTACGAGCAGTACTTC	CASRRTGGPTYEQYF
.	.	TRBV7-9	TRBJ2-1	TGTGCCAGCAGCCCCACTAGCTCCTCCAACAATGAGCAGTTCTTC	CASSPTSSSNNEQFF
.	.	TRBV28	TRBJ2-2	TGTGCCAGCAGTTTAGTGCTAGCGAGAAACACCGGGGAGCTGTTTTTT	CASSLVLARNTGELFF
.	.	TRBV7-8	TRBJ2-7	TGTGCCAGCAGCTGGGGCGAAATCTCCTACGAGCAGTACTTC	CASSWGEISYEQYF
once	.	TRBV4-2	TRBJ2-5	TGTGCCAGCAGCCAAGAAACTGGGGGGTGGGGCCAAGAGACCCAGTACTTC	CASSQETGGWGQETQYF
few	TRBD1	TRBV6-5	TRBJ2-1	TGTGCCAGCAGTTACGGGACAGGGCTTAATGAGCAGTTCTTC	CASSYGTGLNEQFF